This T cell receptor (beta chain) was documented in a study of Ad26.COV2.S vaccination and SARS-CoV-2 variants. On the study more broadly: The study gave Ad26.COV2.S intramuscularly, once or twice 56 days apart.

General observations from the study: In TCR breadth and depth analyses, total T cell responses may have been underestimated.

Specified treatment: 15 to 20 received Ad26.COV2.S at low or high dose, single or two shots; about 5 received placebo; per-sample allocation not given. Samples came from day 63 after the first vaccine or placebo injection. Based in Boston, the donor was an adult of 18-55 years. The germline gives CDR1 LNHDA, CDR2 SQIVND (reference sequence). This CDR3 is built from 14 residues. V shed 5 bases, J shed 2 bases, and the junction held 4 bases outside the gene matches. Sequencing used immunoSEQ multiplex PCR; TCRdb keeps in-frame clones, though not all of them. The data contain 250,000 or so clones, around nine tenths of them seen just once; the ten biggest clones take up under 3%. Comment on this clone: The antigen remains unidentified.

The sample consisted of peripheral blood, taken in a trial of Ad26.COV2.S vaccine versus placebo. The receptor's source is a person aged 18-65 years who received the Ad26.COV2.S COVID-19 vaccine or a placebo. The chain combines TRBV19 with TRBJ2-7, with 9 bases aligning to TRBD1. CDR3 nucleotides: TGTGCCAGTAGTTCCGGGACAGGGACCTACGAGCAGTACTTC. Translating gives CASSSGTGTYEQYF.